This TCR beta chain was obtained from a study of T cell responses to AZD1222 COVID-19 vaccine. Regarding the study as a whole: Repertoires were obtained only post-peak T cell response.

Profiling relied on immunoSEQ multiplex PCR, and the TCRdb table lists in-frame clones only, not all of them. The sample lists roughly 200,000 clones; about 92% were seen once. Note on this clone: The antigen is undetermined.

Germline V CDR1 and CDR2: SGHTA, FQGTGA. V was shortened by 7 bases and J by 0 bases, with 10 bases between the two germline ends. The CDR3 runs 14 residues. The sequence came from an adult who received the MenACWY meningococcal vaccine as a control. The chain uses TRBV7-3 and TRBJ1-3, with D unclear. The sample in question was peripheral blood, obtained 28 days after the second dose of the MenACWY control vaccine. CDR3: CASKKDHSGNTIYF. The CDR3 DNA follows: TGTGCCAGCAAAAAGGACCACTCTGGAAACACCATATATTTT. Using reference TRBV7-3 and TRBJ1-3 for the parts outside the CDR3, the full variable domain is GAGVSQTPSNKVTEKGKYVELRCDPISGHTALYWYRQSLGQGPEFLIYFQGTGAADDSGLPNDRFFAVRPEGSVSTLKIQRTERGDSAVYLCASKKDHSGNTIYFGEGSWLTVV.